This T cell receptor (beta chain) was retrieved from a study of T cells in Graves' hyperthyroidism and ophthalmopathy. The study's findings and limits: Separation of ophthalmopathy from stable hyperthyroidism was achieved by a 13 V-J model.

TCR beta CDR3 region amplification was performed from RNA transcripts. The HTBI primer set drove a first-round RT-PCR of the TCR CDR3. MiXCR was run by TCRdb on the multiplex PCR reads, yielding one entry per CDR3 protein. The repertoire holds about 640,000 distinct CDR3 sequences, with approximately 14% as singletons. A note on this clonotype: As yet, its antigen is unknown.

The germline V and J ends were trimmed by 3 bases and 1 base, with 12 bases remaining between them. Germline V lookup: CDR1 MGHRA, CDR2 YSYEKL. CDR3 length: 16 residues. The chain employs TRBV4-1 and TRBJ2-2, with a tentative D call TRBD2 (6 bases). This sequence originates from a woman between 50 and 59 years old with Graves' ophthalmopathy. Input material: blood. The DNA for the CDR3 is TGCGCCAGCAGCCATTTGAGTAGCGGGAACACCGGGGAGCTGTTTTTT. This gives the protein CASSHLSSGNTGELFF.